This T cell receptor beta chain appears in the sequencing data of a study of T cells in Graves' hyperthyroidism and ophthalmopathy. Template material for amplifying TCR beta CDR3 regions consisted of RNA transcripts. The HTBI primer set served for first-round RT-PCR of the TCR CDR3. A single record per CDR3 protein comes from TCRdb applying MiXCR to the multiplex PCR reads. The data show over 550,000 distinct CDR3 sequences, approximately 15% seen once. The V end lost 3 bases, the J end lost 8 bases, and 19 bases lay between the germline ends. Germline loops: CDR1 DFQATT, CDR2 SNEGSKA (reference sequence). This CDR3 has 14 residues. A word on this clonotype: A much larger clone lies a single base off, so this may be a read error.

The sequenced material came from blood. This sequence joins TRBV20-1 and TRBJ1-2; tentative D call: TRBD1 (6 bases). This receptor was identified in a woman aged 18 to 35 with Graves' hyperthyroidism. The CDR3 region has the DNA TGCAGTGCTAGGCGCGTCGGACAGAGGGGGGGCTACACCTTC. This sequence encodes CSARRVGQRGGYTF.